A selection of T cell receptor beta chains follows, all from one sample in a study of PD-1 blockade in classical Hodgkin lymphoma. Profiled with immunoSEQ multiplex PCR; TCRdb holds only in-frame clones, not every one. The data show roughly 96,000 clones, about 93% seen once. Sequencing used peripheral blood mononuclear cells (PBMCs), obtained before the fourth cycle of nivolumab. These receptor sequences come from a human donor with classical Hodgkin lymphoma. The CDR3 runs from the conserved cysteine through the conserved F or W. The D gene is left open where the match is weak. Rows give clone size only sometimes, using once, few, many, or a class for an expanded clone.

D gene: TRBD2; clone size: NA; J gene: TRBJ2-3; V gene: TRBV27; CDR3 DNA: TGTGCCAGCAGTTCCCCAGTAGGCGGGAGTTGGGATACGCAGTATTTT; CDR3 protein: CASSSPVGGSWDTQYF
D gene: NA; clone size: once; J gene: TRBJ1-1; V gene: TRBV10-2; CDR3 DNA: TGCGCCAGCAGTGACTCCTGGACTATGAACACTGAAGCTTTCTTT; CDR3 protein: CASSDSWTMNTEAFF
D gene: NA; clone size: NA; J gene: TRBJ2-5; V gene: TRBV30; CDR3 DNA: TGTGCCTGGAGTGAGGGGACCGGGAGTGAGACCCAGTACTTC; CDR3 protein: CAWSEGTGSETQYF
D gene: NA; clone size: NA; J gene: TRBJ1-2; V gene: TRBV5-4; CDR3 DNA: TGTGCCAGCAGCTTCTCCAGGGGAAGAGATGGCTACACCTTC; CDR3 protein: CASSFSRGRDGYTF
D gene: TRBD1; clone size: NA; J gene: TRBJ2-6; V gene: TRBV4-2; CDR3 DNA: TGTGCCAGCAGCCAACCTTCGACAGGGCCTGAGACTGGGGCCAACGTCCTGACTTTC; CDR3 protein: CASSQPSTGPETGANVLTF
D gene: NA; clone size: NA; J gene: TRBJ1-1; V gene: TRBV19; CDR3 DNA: TGTGCCAGTAGTATCACTGTCATGAACACTGAAGCTTTCTTT; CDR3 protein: CASSITVMNTEAFF
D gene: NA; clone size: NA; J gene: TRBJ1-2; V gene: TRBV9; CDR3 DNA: TGTGCCAGCAGCGTAGTCCGATCCTATGGCTACACCTTC; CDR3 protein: CASSVVRSYGYTF
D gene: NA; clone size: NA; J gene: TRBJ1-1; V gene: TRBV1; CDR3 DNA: TGCACCAGCAGCCACCCCGCTTGCGGATGGGACAGAAACACTGAAGCTTTCTTT; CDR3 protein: CTSSHPACGWDRNTEAFF
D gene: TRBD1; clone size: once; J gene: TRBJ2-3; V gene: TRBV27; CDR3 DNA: TGTGCCAGCAGTTCCGAGACAGGGTACACAGATACGCAGTATTTT; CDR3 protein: CASSSETGYTDTQYF
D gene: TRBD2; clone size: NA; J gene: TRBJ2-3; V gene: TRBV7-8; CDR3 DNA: TGTGCCAGCAGCCCGGGCGGGAGAGGGAATACGCAGTATTTT; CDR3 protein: CASSPGGRGNTQYF
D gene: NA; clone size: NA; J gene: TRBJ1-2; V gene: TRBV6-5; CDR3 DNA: TGTGCCAGCACCCGAGGCACCGCCAGGGATTATGGCTACACCTTC; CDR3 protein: CASTRGTARDYGYTF
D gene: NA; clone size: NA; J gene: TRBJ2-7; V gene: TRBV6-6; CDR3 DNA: TGTGCCAGCAGTGACCGGGTAACCTACGAGCAGTACTTC; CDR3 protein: CASSDRVTYEQYF
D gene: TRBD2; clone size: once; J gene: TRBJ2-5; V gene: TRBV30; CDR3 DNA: TGTGCCTGGAGGGTATTGGCTAGCGGTCTGGGAGGAGAGACCCAGTACTTC; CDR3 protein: CAWRVLASGLGGETQYF
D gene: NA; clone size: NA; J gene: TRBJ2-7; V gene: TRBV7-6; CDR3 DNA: TGTGCCAGCAGCTTAGTTAGGGGGGCTTACGAGCAGTACTTC; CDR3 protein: CASSLVRGAYEQYF
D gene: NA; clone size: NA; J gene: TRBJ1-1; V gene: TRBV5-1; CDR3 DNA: TGCGCCAGCAGCTTGGGTAGGGGAGGTAACACTGAAGCTTTCTTT; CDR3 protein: CASSLGRGGNTEAFF
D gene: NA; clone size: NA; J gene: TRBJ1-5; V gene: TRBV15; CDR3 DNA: TGTGCCACCAGCAGAGATACCCACGGAAGCAATCAGCCCCAGCATTTT; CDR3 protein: CATSRDTHGSNQPQHF
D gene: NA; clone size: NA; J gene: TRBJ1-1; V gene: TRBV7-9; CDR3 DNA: TGTGCCAGCAGCCCACGACTGGGGGCGAACACTGAAGCTTTCTTT; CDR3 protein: CASSPRLGANTEAFF
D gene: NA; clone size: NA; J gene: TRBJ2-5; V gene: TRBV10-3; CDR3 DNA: TGTGCCATCAGCGACCTCCTCACGGGGGTACAAGAGACCCAGTACTTC; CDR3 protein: CAISDLLTGVQETQYF
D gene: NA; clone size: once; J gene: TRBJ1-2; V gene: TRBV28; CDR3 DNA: TGTGCCAGCTCAACTTGGGGGCCCTGGAGCTATGGCTACACCTTC; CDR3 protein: CASSTWGPWSYGYTF
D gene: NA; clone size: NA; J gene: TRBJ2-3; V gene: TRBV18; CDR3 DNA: TGTGCCAGCTCACCACCAGTGGGAACAGATACGCAGTATTTT; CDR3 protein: CASSPPVGTDTQYF
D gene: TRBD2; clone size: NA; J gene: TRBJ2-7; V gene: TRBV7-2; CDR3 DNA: TGTGCCAGCAGCTCTACCGGGACTAGAGGGATCTACGAGCAGTACTTC; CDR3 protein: CASSSTGTRGIYEQYF
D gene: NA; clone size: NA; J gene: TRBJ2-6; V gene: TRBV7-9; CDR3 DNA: TGTGCCAGCAGCTCCGAACCTCTTTCTGGGGCCAACGTCCTGACTTTC; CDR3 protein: CASSSEPLSGANVLTF
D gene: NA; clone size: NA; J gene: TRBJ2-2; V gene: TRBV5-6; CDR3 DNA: TGTGCCAGCAGCTTGGCCTGGGGGGAAAACACCGGGGAGCTGTTTTTT; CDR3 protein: CASSLAWGENTGELFF
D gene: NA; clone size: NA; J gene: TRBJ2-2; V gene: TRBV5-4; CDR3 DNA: TGTGCCAGCAGCTCTGGACAGAAAGCGAACACCGGGGAGCTGTTTTTT; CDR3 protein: CASSSGQKANTGELFF
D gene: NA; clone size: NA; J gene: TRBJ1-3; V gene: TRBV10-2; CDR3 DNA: TGCGCCAGCAGCCTGGACAGCATAAATGGAAACACCATATATTTT; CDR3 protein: CASSLDSINGNTIYF
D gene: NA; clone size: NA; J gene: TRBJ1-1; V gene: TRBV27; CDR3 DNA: TGTGCCAGCAGTTTTTGGCAGAGGAACACTGAAGCTTTCTTT; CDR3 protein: CASSFWQRNTEAFF
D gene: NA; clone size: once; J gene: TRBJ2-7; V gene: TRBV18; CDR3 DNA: TGTGCCAGCTCACCTTTTCCAGGGGCTGCGCAGTACTTC; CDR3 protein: CASSPFPGAAQYF
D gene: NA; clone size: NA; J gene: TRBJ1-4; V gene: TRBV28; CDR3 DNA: TGTGCCAGCAGTTTACTCGAATCGAGTGAAAAACTGTTTTTT; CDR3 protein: CASSLLESSEKLFF
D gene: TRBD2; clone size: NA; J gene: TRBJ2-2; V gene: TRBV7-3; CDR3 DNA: TGTGCCAGCAGCCCCGGGACTAGCATCGGGGAGCTGTTTTTT; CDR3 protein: CASSPGTSIGELFF
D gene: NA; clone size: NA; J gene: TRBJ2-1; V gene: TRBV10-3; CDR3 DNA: TGTGCCATCAGTGAAGGTCAGGGTAATGAGCAGTTCTTC; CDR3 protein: CAISEGQGNEQFF
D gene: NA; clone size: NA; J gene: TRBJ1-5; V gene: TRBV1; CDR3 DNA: TGCACCAGCAGCTTTCCATCCTGCCAGCCCCAGCATTTT; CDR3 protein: CTSSFPSCQPQHF
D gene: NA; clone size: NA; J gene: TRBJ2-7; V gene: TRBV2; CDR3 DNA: TGTGCCAGCAGTGATACTCGGAGGGGGGCCTACGAGCAGTACTTC; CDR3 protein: CASSDTRRGAYEQYF
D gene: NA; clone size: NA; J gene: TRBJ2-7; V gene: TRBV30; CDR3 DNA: TGTGCCTGGAGTGTAGGCAACGAGCAGTACTTC; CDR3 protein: CAWSVGNEQYF
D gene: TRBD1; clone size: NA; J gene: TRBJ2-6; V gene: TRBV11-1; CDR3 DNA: TGTGCCAGCAGCTTAGGGGGACAGGGTTCGTACGGGGCCAACGTCCTGACTTTC; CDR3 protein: CASSLGGQGSYGANVLTF
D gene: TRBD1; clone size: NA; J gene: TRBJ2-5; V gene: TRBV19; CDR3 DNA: TGTGCCAGTAGTATAGATCGGGACAGGGGAGCGATGGCCCAGTACTTC; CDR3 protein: CASSIDRDRGAMAQYF
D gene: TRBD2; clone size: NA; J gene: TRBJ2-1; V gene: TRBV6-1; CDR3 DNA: TGTGCCAGCACCCCCTTAGCGGGAGGTGGCTATGAGCAGTTCTTC; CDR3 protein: CASTPLAGGGYEQFF
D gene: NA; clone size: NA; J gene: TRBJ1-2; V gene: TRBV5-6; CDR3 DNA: TGTGCCAGCAGCTTGTTGCCCAGGGAAGTTGAGGGCTACACCTTC; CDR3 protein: CASSLLPREVEGYTF
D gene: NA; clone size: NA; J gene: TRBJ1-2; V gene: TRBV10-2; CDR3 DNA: TGCGCCAGCAGTGATCTGGGAGGGAGAGGCTACACCTTC; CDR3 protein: CASSDLGGRGYTF
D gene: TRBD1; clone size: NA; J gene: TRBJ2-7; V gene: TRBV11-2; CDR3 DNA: TGTGCCAGCAGAACCTCGTCGACGCCAGGGGGCCTCTCCTACGAGCAGTACTTC; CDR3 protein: CASRTSSTPGGLSYEQYF
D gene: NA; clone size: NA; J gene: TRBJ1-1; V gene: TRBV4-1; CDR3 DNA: TGCGCCAGCAGCCAGGCACAGGGAGAAGCTTTCTTT; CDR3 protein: CASSQAQGEAFF
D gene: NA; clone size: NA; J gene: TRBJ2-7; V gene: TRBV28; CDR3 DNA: TGTGCCAGCATCCACGGTAGGGGGGATCACGAGCAGTACTTC; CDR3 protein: CASIHGRGDHEQYF
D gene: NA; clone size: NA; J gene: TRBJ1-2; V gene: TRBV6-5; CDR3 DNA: TGTGCCAGCAGTTACTCGGGATACTATGGCTACACCTTC; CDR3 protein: CASSYSGYYGYTF
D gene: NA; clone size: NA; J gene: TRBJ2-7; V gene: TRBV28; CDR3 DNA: TGTGCCAGCAGTCACGGGGGACTTACCTACGAGCAGTACTTC; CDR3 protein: CASSHGGLTYEQYF
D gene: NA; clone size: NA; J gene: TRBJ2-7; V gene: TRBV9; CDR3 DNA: TGTGCCAGCAGCGTAGGGAGTAGCTTCGACGAGCAGTACTTC; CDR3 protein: CASSVGSSFDEQYF
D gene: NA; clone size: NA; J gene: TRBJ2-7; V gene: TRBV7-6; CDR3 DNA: TGTGCCAGCAGCTTGAGTGGGGCCGACGAGCAGTACTTC; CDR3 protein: CASSLSGADEQYF
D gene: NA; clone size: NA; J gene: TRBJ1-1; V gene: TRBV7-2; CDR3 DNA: TGTGCCAGCAGCTTAGTTGCATACGCGATCATGAACACTGAAGCTTTCTTT; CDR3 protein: CASSLVAYAIMNTEAFF
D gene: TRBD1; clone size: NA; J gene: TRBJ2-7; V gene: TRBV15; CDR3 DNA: TGTGCCACCAGCAACGACAGGGGTCCCACCTACGAGCAGTACTTC; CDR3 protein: CATSNDRGPTYEQYF
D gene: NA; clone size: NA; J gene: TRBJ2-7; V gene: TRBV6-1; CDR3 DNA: TGTGCCAGCAGTGTCCCGGCTTACGACGAGCAGTACTTC; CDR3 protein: CASSVPAYDEQYF
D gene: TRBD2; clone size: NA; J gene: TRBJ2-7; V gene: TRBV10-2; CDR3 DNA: TGCGCCAGCAGTGATAAGCGGGAGGGCCTAGTCGAGCAGTACTTC; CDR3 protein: CASSDKREGLVEQYF
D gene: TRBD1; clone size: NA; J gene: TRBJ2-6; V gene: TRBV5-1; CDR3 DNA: TGCGCCAGCAGCTTGGAGGGGGCCCTCTCTGGGGCCAACGTCCTGACTTTC; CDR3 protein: CASSLEGALSGANVLTF
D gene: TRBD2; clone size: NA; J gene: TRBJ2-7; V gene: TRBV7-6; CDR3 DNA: TGTGCCAGCAGCTTAGCTATAGCGGGAGGGACCTCCTACGAGCAGTACTTC; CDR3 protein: CASSLAIAGGTSYEQYF